This TCR beta chain was found in a study of CD8 T cell repertoires and HIV-1 epitope variants. V was clipped by 6 bases and J by 5 bases, with 12 bases between them. The germline V gene encodes CDR1 SGHTS and CDR2 YDEGEE. This CDR3 region has 13 residues. TCRdb keeps only in-frame clones here, not all; method: immunoSEQ multiplex PCR. The sample gives several thousand clones, 55% to 75% of which show up once; approximately 42% is in the top ten. Of note for this clone: Antigen: not known.

The chain joins TRBV5-8 to TRBJ2-1; D remains ambiguous. The sequence was obtained from a male donor with HIV. The sequenced material came from cultured CD8+ T cells derived from PBMCs. The CDR3 bases are TGTGCCAGCACCACGGGTGGGAACAATGAGCAGTTCTTC. This translates into CASTTGGNNEQFF.